A single sample gave rise to the 27 T cell receptor beta chains below, sequenced in a study of T cells after yellow fever vaccination (dated by TCRdb to between 2018 and 2021). Library creation used 5' RACE. Sequencer: Illumina HiSeq 2500. TCRdb ran its own pipeline on the public reads, namely fastp trimming at Q25 and MiXCR clone calling, and kept in-frame beta chains. Identical CDR3 protein sequences are pooled into one entry, listed with their most common genes and DNA. This sample lists approximately 550,000 distinct CDR3 sequences; approximately 12% were detected once. The ten largest clones take up over 13% of the sample. In the paper's terms, the treatment or condition label means: live attenuated yellow fever vaccine strain. Specimen: PBMCs, collected on the day of the yellow fever booster vaccination. Source of these receptors: a man between 25 and 39 years old who received the YFV17D yellow fever vaccine.

The chain carries TRBV12-3 or TRBV12-4 and TRBJ2-5; no firm D call. Trimming pared 3 bases from V and 0 bases from J, leaving 11 bases between. The CDR3 totals 15 residues. The CDR3 here is CASSFVAIHQETQYF. CDR3 DNA: TGTGCCAGCAGTTTTGTAGCCATACACCAAGAGACCCAGTACTTC.

This clonotype has ten or more counts. The rearrangement uses TRBV12-3 or TRBV12-4 and TRBJ2-1; D gene uncertain. The CDR3 consists of 13 residues. The V gene lost 7 bases and the J gene lost 0 bases, with 7 bases spanning the gap. The CDR3 bases are TGTGCCAGCACGTTGAGCTCCTACAATGAGCAGTTCTTC. It translates to CASTLSSYNEQFF.

This clonotype was detected a few times. This chain connects TRBV5-1 to TRBJ2-2, with D tentatively TRBD1 (6 bases). CDR1 SGHRS and CDR2 YFSETQ come from the germline V gene. The germline V and J ends were trimmed by 1 base and 3 bases, with 10 bases remaining between them. The CDR3 sequence is 15 residues long. DNA of the CDR3: TGCGCCAGCAGCTTGTCAGGGGCCCACACCGGGGAGCTGTTTTTT. Translated: CASSLSGAHTGELFF.

This clonotype was seen a few times. The rearrangement links TRBV7-2 to TRBJ2-1, with D tentatively TRBD1 or TRBD2 (5 bases each). Trimming pared 2 bases from V and 10 bases from J, leaving 15 bases between. The CDR3 has 14 amino acids. Germline V gives CDR1 SGHTA, CDR2 FQGNSA. CDR3 sequence: CASSLFYVGTEQFF. The CDR3 DNA reads as TGTGCCAGCAGCTTATTTTACGTGGGGACGGAGCAGTTCTTC.

Only a few counts were recorded for this clonotype. The rearrangement links TRBV7-2 to TRBJ1-1; TRBD1 aligns across 8 bases. Germline V gene data show CDR1 as SGHTA and CDR2 as FQGNSA. Trimming took 6 bases from V and 1 from J; bases not matched to a gene: 4. The CDR3 sequence is 14 residues long. CDR3 amino acids: CASRQDRGNTEAFF. DNA for the CDR3: TGTGCCAGCAGACAAGACAGGGGGAACACTGAAGCTTTCTTT.

V usage is TRBV29-1 and J usage is TRBJ2-1, with 8 bases that match TRBD2. Unmatched junction bases numbered 15, after V lost 5 bases and J lost 6 bases. CDR3 length: 16 amino acids. CDR1 and CDR2 from the germline V gene are SQVTM and ANQGSEA. The DNA of the CDR3 is TGCAGCGTTTCGGGGGCGGGAGGAGGGTGGGGCAATGAGCAGTTCTTC. Encoded protein: CSVSGAGGGWGNEQFF.

The CDR3 DNA reads TGTGCCAGCAGTGCGTGGAGAGGGGGCCCCGGGGAGCTGTTTTTT. As protein: CASSAWRGGPGELFF. The genes are TRBV6-4 and TRBJ2-2, with 7 nucleotides matching TRBD1. The V gene's germline CDR1 is MRHNA and CDR2 SNTAGT. With 4 bases clipped from V and 6 bases from J, the junction kept 8 bases outside the gene matches. The CDR3 has 15 residues.

The chain is built from TRBV7-2 and TRBJ1-4; no clear D gene. Trimming cost V 0 bases and J 8 bases, with 19 bases left between them. The CDR3 has 17 amino acids. Germline CDR1 reads SGHTA; CDR2 reads FQGNSA. In DNA form, the CDR3 reads TGTGCCAGCAGCTTAGCGGGTGGTGTAGGGTTAGGAGAAAAACTGTTTTTT. It translates to CASSLAGGVGLGEKLFF.

In its sample, this clonotype was seen a few times. The chain links TRBV7-2 to TRBJ2-1; no clear D. The CDR3 runs 13 residues. Germline V CDR1 and CDR2: SGHTA, FQGNSA. Trimming removed 6 bases from V and 3 bases from J, with 9 bases in between. The CDR3 loop reads CASSTSSYNEQFF. The CDR3 bases are TGTGCCAGCAGTACATCTAGCTACAATGAGCAGTTCTTC.

The chain has TRBV6-5 and TRBJ2-7; 12 positions match TRBD2. The CDR3 sequence is 15 residues long. The germline V gene has CDR1 MNHEY and CDR2 SVGAGI. V was pared by 6 bases and J by 6 bases, with 9 bases of the junction left unmatched. The DNA of the CDR3 is TGTGCCAGCAGGCCTTCTAGCGGGAGGGCCGGCGAGCAGTACTTC. This gives the protein CASRPSSGRAGEQYF.

This clonotype was recorded a few times. The chain combines TRBV9 with TRBJ2-1; D is perhaps TRBD1 (6 bases). This CDR3 region has 16 residues. V was clipped by 0 bases and J by 9 bases, with 19 bases between them. Germline CDR1 SGDLS, CDR2 YYNGEE. The DNA for the CDR3 is TGTGCCAGCAGCGTAGTTGGGGACACCAGGGTGGGTGAGCAGTTCTTC. This translates into CASSVVGDTRVGEQFF.

This clonotype was found a few times. For the CDR3, the DNA is TGCAGTGCTAGGGAAGGGGGCTCCTACGAGCAGTACTTC. Translating gives CSAREGGSYEQYF. The V and J genes are TRBV20-1 and TRBJ2-7, with D perhaps matching TRBD1 (6 bases). This CDR3 region has 13 residues. Trimming stripped 3 bases from V and 0 bases from J, with 9 bases between. Germline V gives CDR1 DFQATT, CDR2 SNEGSKA (reference sequence).

This clonotype was found many times. The chain has TRBV7-9 and TRBJ2-2; 8 nucleotides agree with TRBD1. CDR1 SEHNR and CDR2 FQNEAQ come from the germline V gene (reference sequence). This CDR3 has 17 amino acids. V was pared by 1 base and J by 1 base, with 5 bases of the junction left unmatched. DNA for the CDR3: TGTGCCAGCAGCTTAGAAGTCGGGACAGGGAACACCGGGGAGCTGTTTTTT. Protein: CASSLEVGTGNTGELFF.

The chain uses TRBV9 and TRBJ2-3, with TRBD1 as a possible D gene (5 bases). This CDR3 is 16 amino acids long. CDR1 SGDLS and CDR2 YYNGEE come from the germline V gene. Trimming stripped 6 bases from V and 0 bases from J, with 17 bases between. The CDR3 nucleotides are TGTGCCAGCACTGAAGGGGCCGTCTATAGCACAGATACGCAGTATTTT. Amino acids: CASTEGAVYSTDTQYF.

The J gene is TRBJ2-3, the V gene TRBV15; D possibly matches TRBD1 or TRBD2 (6 bases each). Germline assignment: CDR1 LNHNV and CDR2 YYDKDF (reference sequence). The ends were cut back, 8 bases at V and 5 bases at J, with 14 bases in the middle. CDR3 length equals 13 residues. Here the CDR3 DNA reads TGTGCCACCGGGGGCGGGATTCAAGATACGCAGTATTTT. It codes for CATGGGIQDTQYF.

This clonotype was picked up many times. This sequence joins TRBV25-1 and TRBJ2-4; tentative D call: TRBD1 (5 bases). Trimming took 5 bases from V and 0 from J, leaving 14 bases between them. CDR1 is MGHDK and CDR2 is SYGVNS in the germline V gene. CDR3 length equals 16 residues. CDR3 protein: CASSPRQRLAKNIQYF. The CDR3 bases are TGTGCCAGCAGTCCCCGACAGAGATTAGCCAAAAACATTCAGTACTTC. Variable domain in full (rest from reference TRBV25-1 and TRBJ2-4): EADIYQTPRYLVIGTGKKITLECSQTMGHDKMYWYQQDPGMELHLIHYSYGVNSTEKGDLSSESTVSRIRTEHFPLTLESARPSHTSQYLCASSPRQRLAKNIQYFGAGTRLSVL.

This clonotype has only a few counts. This chain links TRBV7-6 with TRBJ2-2, with unresolved D. V was clipped by 10 bases and J by 0 bases, with 9 bases between them. CDR3 size: 13 residues. CDR1 and CDR2 (germline): SGHVS, FNYEAQ. Here the CDR3 DNA reads TGTGCCACTTCATACCCGAACACCGGGGAGCTGTTTTTT. As protein: CATSYPNTGELFF.

This clonotype was observed at least ten times. The V gene is TRBV6-1, the J gene TRBJ2-1; either TRBD1 or TRBD2 may supply D (5 bases each). Germline V CDR1 and CDR2: MNHNS, SASEGT. V was shortened by 6 bases and J by 0 bases, with 9 bases between the two germline ends. This CDR3 spans 14 amino acids. This chain's CDR3 is CASRGRDSYNEQFF. The CDR3 region has the DNA TGTGCCAGCAGGGGACGAGACTCCTACAATGAGCAGTTCTTC.

This clonotype came up a few times. This chain joins TRBV30 and TRBJ2-6; D unresolved. The CDR3 has 15 residues. Per germline, CDR1 GTSNPN and CDR2 SVGIG (reference sequence). Trimming took off 1 base at V and 0 bases at J, with 7 bases between the two ends. Written as DNA, the CDR3 is TGTGCCTGGAGTGGTATCTACTCTGGGGCCAACGTCCTGACTTTC. Protein: CAWSGIYSGANVLTF.

This clonotype showed up many times. This chain connects TRBV5-1 to TRBJ1-1; possibly TRBD1 for D (6 bases). This CDR3 has 15 residues. Trimming stripped 1 base from V and 1 base from J, with 11 bases between. CDR1 is SGHRS and CDR2 is YFSETQ in the germline V gene. The CDR3: CASSLRGHQNTEAFF. The CDR3 DNA reads as TGCGCCAGCAGCTTGAGGGGACACCAGAACACTGAAGCTTTCTTT.

In its sample, this clonotype was seen a few times. The chain uses TRBV6-2 or TRBV6-3 and TRBJ2-2; TRBD2 is a possible D gene (5 bases). The V gene lost 7 bases and the J gene lost 6 bases, with 12 bases spanning the gap. CDR3 length: 13 residues. Germline CDR1 and CDR2: MNHEY and SVGEGT. CDR3 nucleotides: TGTGCCAGCAACCCTTCCGGGGCCGGGGAGCTGTTTTTT. Amino acid sequence: CASNPSGAGELFF.

This clonotype was observed at least ten times. The CDR3 nucleotides read TGTGCCAGCAGTACAAGCAATCAGCCCCAGCATTTT. It specifies CASSTSNQPQHF. The V gene is TRBV12-3 or TRBV12-4, the J gene TRBJ1-5; D is unclear. The CDR3 has 12 residues. V was shortened by 5 bases and J by 1 base, with 3 bases between the two germline ends.

On this clonotype: The limits of the CDR3 on the DNA are not certain, so only TCRdb's listed CDR3 is given. V and J are TRBV4-2 and TRBJ1-1. The CDR3 region is 16 residues in length, termini included. Germline V gene lookup returns CDR1 LGHNA and CDR2 YNFKEQ. CDR3: CASSFGPGTVDTEAFF.

The rearrangement joins TRBV18 to TRBJ2-1; 7 bases are shared with TRBD1. Germline V gene data show CDR1 as KGHSH and CDR2 as LQKENI. The CDR3 spans 16 residues. V lost 6 bases, J lost 0 bases, and 8 bases stayed unmatched. The CDR3 DNA follows: TGTGCCAGCTCCCTTCGGACAGGAAGCTCCTACAATGAGCAGTTCTTC. Protein: CASSLRTGSSYNEQFF.

The V and J genes are TRBV7-2 and TRBJ2-3; D is perhaps TRBD2 (6 bases). The CDR3 is made up of 14 amino acids. Germline lookup yields CDR1 SGHTA and CDR2 FQGNSA. Trimming removed 2 bases from V and 5 bases from J, with 11 bases in between. The CDR3 loop reads CASSLTLAQDTQYF. CDR3 nucleotide sequence: TGTGCCAGCAGCTTAACCCTAGCGCAAGATACGCAGTATTTT. The full variable domain, rest sourced from reference TRBV7-2 and TRBJ2-3, is GAGVSQSPSNKVTEKGKDVELRCDPISGHTALYWYRQSLGQGLEFLIYFQGNSAPDKSGLPSDRFSAERTGGSVSTLTIQRTQQEDSAVYLCASSLTLAQDTQYFGPGTRLTVL.

This clonotype has ten or more counts. V is TRBV20-1 and J is TRBJ2-7; 9 bases align to TRBD2. Trimming removed 1 base from V and 5 bases from J; junction bases left unmatched: 9. Germline CDR1 DFQATT, CDR2 SNEGSKA (reference sequence). There are 15 residues in the CDR3. The CDR3, as DNA: TGCAGTGCTAGAGGAGATAGCGGGAGCCCCGACGAGCAGTACTTC. Encoded protein: CSARGDSGSPDEQYF.

This clonotype was detected a few times. The chain carries TRBV4-2 and TRBJ2-2; 7 bases match TRBD1. The CDR3 is made up of 15 amino acids. CDR1 and CDR2 from the germline V gene are LGHNA and YNFKEQ. J lost 1 base, V lost 4 bases, and 3 bases had no gene match. For the CDR3, the DNA is TGTGCCAGCAGCCCCGGACAGGAGAACACCGGGGAGCTGTTTTTT. As protein: CASSPGQENTGELFF.